The 24 T cell receptor beta chains listed next were all sequenced from one sample in a study of T-cell memory formation after mild COVID-19 (TCRdb year 2021). The library was prepared using 5' RACE. The sequencing machine was an Illumina NovaSeq 6000. TCRdb trimmed public reads at Q25 via fastp, called clones via MiXCR and kept in-frame beta chains. Each CDR3 protein gets just one entry, which takes the most common genes and DNA from the rows behind it. The sample table shows a few hundred thousand distinct CDR3 sequences, and approximately 10% are seen once. The leading ten clones occupy approximately 2.8% of the sample. Sequenced sample: PBMCs or a T cell subset sorted from them (not recorded which). The origin of the receptors is a man aged 18 to 29 who had mild COVID-19 (a few samples of this study predate the infection). The sample titles of this study are shuffled in the database, so cell type and time point are left out; the donor was told from shared clones.

The DNA of the CDR3 is TGTGCCAGCAGCCCGGCCACAAACACCGGGGAGCTGTTTTTT. It translates to CASSPATNTGELFF. The chain is built from TRBV7-9 and TRBJ2-2; no reliable D call. Germline V gene data show CDR1 as SEHNR and CDR2 as FQNEAQ (reference sequence). The CDR3 runs 14 residues. Trimming pared 5 bases from V and 2 bases from J, leaving 9 bases between.

The chain couples TRBV11-3 to TRBJ2-3; D uncertain. The V gene lost 5 bases and the J gene lost 8 bases, with 14 bases spanning the gap. CDR1 is SGHNT, CDR2 YENEEA, per germline. This CDR3 is built from 13 residues. The CDR3 bases are TGTGCCAGCAGCGTAACTTCCGAAACTACGCAGTATTTT. As protein: CASSVTSETTQYF. The full variable domain, rest sourced from reference TRBV11-3 and TRBJ2-3, is EAGVVQSPRYKIIEKKQPVAFWCNPISGHNTLYWYLQNLGQGPELLIRYENEEAVDDSQLPKDRFSAERLKGVDSTLKIQPAELGDSAVYLCASSVTSETTQYFGPGTRLTVL.

This clonotype has just a few counts. The rearrangement joins TRBV5-1 to TRBJ2-6; tentatively, D is TRBD2 (5 bases). This CDR3 is built from 15 residues. V lost 1 base and J 2 bases, leaving 7 bases between the germline ends. The germline V gene has CDR1 SGHRS and CDR2 YFSETQ. In DNA form, the CDR3 reads TGCGCCAGCAGCTTGTTCGGGACTGGGGCCAACGTCCTGACTTTC. Its protein product is CASSLFGTGANVLTF.

This clonotype has just a few counts. A much bigger clone sits one base away, suggesting this may be a read error. The chain carries TRBV5-6 and TRBJ2-6, with D maybe TRBD1 (5 bases). This CDR3 has 15 residues. From germline, CDR1 is SGHDT and CDR2 YYEEEE. CDR3 region: CASSWVISGANVLIF. CDR3 in DNA: TGTGCCAGCAGCTGGGTAATATCTGGGGCCAACGTCCTGATTTTC.

The rearrangement joins TRBV5-1 to TRBJ2-7, with 7 bases identical to TRBD1. Germline-derived CDR1 and CDR2 are SGHRS and YFSETQ. The CDR3 runs 13 residues. The J segment lost 1 base and the V segment lost 6 bases, leaving 4 bases of the junction unmatched. The CDR3 region is CASTGTVSYEQYF. The CDR3 DNA is TGCGCCAGCACCGGGACAGTGTCCTACGAGCAGTACTTC.

The table lists this clonotype with many counts. The chain recombines TRBV5-1 with TRBJ1-2, with D uncertain. The CDR3 is 12 amino acids. CDR1 is SGHRS and CDR2 is YFSETQ in the germline V gene. With 4 bases removed from V and 5 bases from J, the gap between germline ends came to 9 bases. The DNA of the CDR3 is TGCGCCAGCAGCCCGGACGATTATGGCTACACCTTC. It yields the protein CASSPDDYGYTF.

As concerns this clonotype: At one of its ends the junction is not consistent with the germline gene, which may arise from a read error. In nucleotides, the CDR3 is TGTGCCAGCAGCGCGGGGACGGTGAAAGAGACCAAGTACTTC. Amino acids: CASSAGTVKETKYF. This chain links TRBV7-6 with TRBJ2-5, with D perhaps TRBD2 (6 bases). This CDR3 is built from 14 residues. Germline-derived CDR1 and CDR2 are SGHVS and FNYEAQ.

This clonotype was observed a few times. This rearrangement joins TRBV5-1 to TRBJ2-2, with D unresolved. From germline, CDR1 is SGHRS and CDR2 YFSETQ. V was trimmed by 5 bases and J by 0 bases, leaving 8 bases between them. The CDR3 extends over 14 amino acids. This CDR3 is CASRATPNTGELFF. As DNA, the CDR3 is TGCGCCAGCAGGGCCACACCGAACACCGGGGAGCTGTTTTTT.

This clonotype was found a few times. The V gene is TRBV24-1, the J gene TRBJ2-1, with D possibly TRBD2 on 6 matching bases. This CDR3 comprises 11 residues. The germline V gene encodes CDR1 KGHDR and CDR2 SFDVKD. The V end was cut by 3 bases, the J end by 14 bases, with 10 bases between. Here the CDR3 reads CATSDRTGEFF. CDR3 sequence (DNA): TGTGCCACCAGTGATCGGACGGGGGAGTTCTTC.

The chain uses TRBV10-3 and TRBJ2-6, with 8 bases that match TRBD1. The CDR3 runs to 15 residues. CDR1 is ENHRY and CDR2 is SYGVKD in the germline V gene. The V segment lost 6 bases and the J segment 2 bases; nucleotides outside the gene matches: 3. CDR3 loop: CAIRTGEAGANVLTF. CDR3 DNA sequence: TGTGCCATCAGGACAGGGGAGGCTGGGGCCAACGTCCTGACTTTC.

This clonotype has more than one count but fewer than ten. This chain links TRBV3-1 with TRBJ2-7, with D hard to call. In germline, CDR1 is LGHDT, CDR2 YNNKEL (reference sequence). The CDR3 loop spans 15 amino acids. The V end lost 1 base, the J end lost 3 bases, and 13 bases lay between the germline ends. DNA of the CDR3: TGTGCCAGCAGCCAAGCGAGATCGGCCTACTACGAGCAGTACTTC. It codes for CASSQARSAYYEQYF.

V gene TRBV4-2 combines with J gene TRBJ2-3; the match to TRBD2 covers 7 bases. CDR1 and CDR2 from the germline V gene are LGHNA and YNFKEQ. The CDR3 sequence is 17 residues long. With 1 base clipped from V and 1 base from J, the junction kept 8 bases outside the gene matches. The CDR3 region has the DNA TGTGCCAGCAGCCAAGTCTCCAGCGGGGTGCGCACAGATACGCAGTATTTT. Protein product: CASSQVSSGVRTDTQYF.

For this clonotype: Mismatch with germline at one junction end may stem from a read error. This chain joins TRBV7-2 and TRBJ2-2, with unresolved D. The CDR3 is 13 residues long. Per germline, CDR1 SGHTA and CDR2 FQGNSA. CDR3 DNA: TGTGACAGCAGCTTAGTATGGGACGGGGAGCTGTTTTTT. Protein sequence: CDSSLVWDGELFF.

This clonotype was seen many times. The CDR3 nucleotides read TGCGCCAGCAGCTTGGAGGGTCTAGCGGAAGAGACCCAGTACTTC. This codes for CASSLEGLAEETQYF. The chain has TRBV5-1 and TRBJ2-5, with 7 bases fitting TRBD2. The CDR3 totals 15 residues. V dropped 0 bases and J dropped 3; count of bases not matched to a gene: 5. Germline V gives CDR1 SGHRS, CDR2 YFSETQ.

At least ten counts were recorded for this clonotype. The chain is built from TRBV29-1 and TRBJ1-1; D ambiguous. CDR3 length: 12 residues. Between the trimmed V and J ends, which lost 6 bases and 5 bases, there was a span of 13 bases. Germline CDR1 SQVTM, CDR2 ANQGSEA. CDR3 DNA: TGCAGCGTAGCTAAGCCTGAGACTGAAGCTTTCTTT. This gives the protein CSVAKPETEAFF.

This chain links TRBV11-2 with TRBJ1-1; perhaps TRBD1 as D (6 bases). This CDR3 has 15 residues. Looked up from germline, CDR1 is SGHAT and CDR2 is FQNNGV. V was cut by 1 base and J by 3 bases, with 12 bases left in between. CDR3 DNA sequence: TGTGCCAGCAGCTTAGTAATTAGGGGGGACACTGAAGCTTTCTTT. It specifies CASSLVIRGDTEAFF.

This clonotype turned up a few times. V and J are TRBV7-9 and TRBJ2-5, with unresolved D. The CDR3 extends over 15 amino acids. The V end lost 7 bases, the J end lost 0 bases, and 15 bases lay between the germline ends. Germline values: CDR1 SEHNR, CDR2 FQNEAQ (reference sequence). CDR3 nucleotides: TGTGCCAGCACGAGCCCGGAGACGAACCAAGAGACCCAGTACTTC. Protein product: CASTSPETNQETQYF.

This chain uses TRBV2 with TRBJ1-5; no clear D. This CDR3 has 14 amino acids. Trimming took 6 bases from V and 3 from J, leaving 12 bases between them. CDR1 and CDR2 (germline): SNHLY, FYNNEI. This CDR3 is CASSAQMNNQPQHF. The CDR3, as DNA: TGTGCCAGCAGCGCCCAGATGAACAATCAGCCCCAGCATTTT.

The V call is TRBV4-1, the J call TRBJ1-1; perhaps TRBD1 as D (5 bases). The CDR3 contains 16 residues. Germline CDR1 reads MGHRA; CDR2 reads YSYEKL. V was trimmed by 1 base and J by 0 bases, leaving 12 bases between them. The CDR3 DNA reads TGCGCCAGCAGCCAAGGGGGGGGTGCCATGAACACTGAAGCTTTCTTT. Translating it yields CASSQGGGAMNTEAFF.

This clonotype was seen a handful of times. The chain recombines TRBV7-3 with TRBJ1-1; 8 nucleotides agree with TRBD1. This CDR3 comprises 19 residues. Germline V CDR1 and CDR2: SGHTA, FQGTGA. The V segment lost 5 bases and the J segment 0 bases; nucleotides outside the gene matches: 17. Written as DNA, the CDR3 is TGTGCCAGCAGCCCCTCACGGATGTCGGGACAGGTAATGAACACTGAAGCTTTCTTT. Amino acid sequence: CASSPSRMSGQVMNTEAFF.

This clonotype was counted between two and nine times. The chain uses TRBV5-1 and TRBJ2-7; maybe TRBD2 (5 bases). The CDR3 length is 15 residues. From germline, CDR1 is SGHRS and CDR2 YFSETQ. Trimming pared 0 bases from V and 2 bases from J, leaving 12 bases between. The CDR3 sequence: CASSLAGGGTYEQYV. The CDR3 DNA reads as TGCGCCAGCAGCTTGGCGGGCGGAGGCACCTACGAGCAGTACGTC.

J is TRBJ1-2 and V is TRBV6-2 or TRBV6-3, with D unclear. This CDR3 has 11 amino acids. V lost 1 base and J lost 8, with 5 bases in between. Germline CDR1 is MNHEY and CDR2 is SVGEGT. The CDR3 nucleotides are TGTGCCAGCAGTTACTTGGGCGGCTACACCTTC. Amino acid sequence: CASSYLGGYTF.

This clonotype has at least ten counts. The chain carries TRBV20-1 and TRBJ1-2; TRBD1 might be the D (5 bases). From germline, CDR1 is DFQATT and CDR2 SNEGSKA (reference sequence). Trimming stripped 6 bases from V and 3 bases from J, with 8 bases between. CDR3 length: 11 residues. The CDR3 nucleotides are TGCAGTGCGGCACAGGACTATGGCTACACCTTC. This gives the protein CSAAQDYGYTF.

DNA of the CDR3: TGTGCCACCAGTGGGACTAGCGGATACAATGAGCAGTTCTTC. It specifies CATSGTSGYNEQFF. The rearrangement joins TRBV24-1 to TRBJ2-1, with TRBD2 identical over 10 bases. Unmatched junction bases numbered 1, after V lost 5 bases and J lost 4 bases. The CDR3 sequence is 14 residues long. Germline V lookup: CDR1 KGHDR, CDR2 SFDVKD.